These T cell receptor beta chains were read from a single sample in a study of T cells in Graves' hyperthyroidism and ophthalmopathy. One entry per CDR3 protein, called by TCRdb with MiXCR from the multiplex PCR reads. This sample has 750,000 to 950,000 distinct CDR3 sequences, with over 35% found just once. Sequencing used blood. The source of these receptors is a man aged 18 to 30 with Graves' hyperthyroidism. CDR3s include the opening cysteine and the closing phenylalanine or tryptophan. The order of the fields is V gene, CDR3 length, CDR3 protein.

TRBV5-4 | 17 | CASSLVSAAWWGTEAFF
TRBV7-2 | 16 | CASSWGLAAPFGEQYF
TRBV7-8 | 15 | CASSLVGGFSYEQYF
TRBV2 | 15 | CASSSSGQGNQPQHF
TRBV7-4 | 11 | CAWSEGTEQYF
TRBV2 | 14 | CASNRATNTGELFF
TRBV18 | 16 | CASSPRDRGRGYGYTF
TRBV2 | 15 | CASRAGTASNQPQHF
TRBV5-1 | 16 | CASSLDGGGGNEKLFF
TRBV7-2 | 15 | CASSFSPQGNQPQHF
TRBV29-1 | 11 | CSVEGAAEQYF
TRBV9 | 20 | CASSHPTVARMGGDNSPLHF
TRBV29-1 | 13 | CSGSRTAQETQYF
TRBV7-9 | 17 | CASSPGTGEDGANVLTF
TRBV20-1 | 12 | CSANRRNTEAFF
TRBV12-3/TRBV12-4 | 14 | CASSQGRENTEAFF
TRBV7-9 | 13 | CASSFGEPDTIYF